Given below is one T cell receptor beta chain in context. What antigen it recognizes has not been identified. Nothing much larger sits one base from this clone, and base qualities are not available. Enrolling through a virtual design, the prospective study's participants ranged in age from roughly 18 to 100 years and lived across some 22 United States geographic areas. In the prospective study, cohorts were assigned on the basis of participant-reported clinical history obtained from a screening survey and a study questionnaire. Recovered participants in ImmuneRACE Cohort 3 were defined by two consecutive negative NP/OP PCR tests, clearance by a healthcare professional, or resolution of symptoms. Each participant in the prospective study had whole blood, serum and a nasopharyngeal or oropharyngeal swab collected by mobile phlebotomists. Prospective study participants could optionally give additional blood draws and questionnaires over an approximately two-month period. Before DNA extraction, prospective study blood samples were shipped either frozen or at room temperature.

This specimen comes from a study of blood T cell repertoires in COVID-19 (dated by TCRdb to the early 2020s). Background on the whole study: Collaborator samples came from the United States, Italy and Spain and covered acute and convalescent phases of COVID-19. The repertoires were made available in a free public database intended to serve as a resource for research on the immune response to SARS-CoV-2. HLA class I and class II types, where available, came from metadata supplied by the sample provider rather than from assay-based typing. The material from the prospective study consisted of cDNA or gDNA derived from T cells, B-cell-depleted T cells, or PBMCs. A de-identified subject ID, COVID-19 status, age in years and sex were almost always included in the sample metadata. The samples were drawn from the first 160 participants of the ongoing ImmuneRACE study and from some 1,300 subjects provided by 6 global collaborators. Subjects who had been exposed to COVID-19, were actively infected with it, or had recovered from it provided the deeply sampled blood TCRbeta repertoires that made up the dataset.

TCRbeta CDR3 regions were amplified from genomic DNA by means of the immunoSEQ Assay, a bias-controlled multiplex PCR. On the authors' methods: Within the assay, amplification of reference gene primers was used to estimate how many nucleated cells each sample contained. Sequence reads were collapsed and filtered to measure the absolute abundance of every unique TCRbeta CDR3 rearrangement. For each sample, productive Simpson clonality was calculated as the square root of Simpson's diversity index across productive rearrangements. This immuneACCESS table, as held by TCRdb, lists in-frame sequences with V and J called but not all clones. Of the missing ones, under half trace to an unresolved V gene in checked studies; the others have no known cause. V, J and clone size derive from that table, while D and trimming were established from the DNA sequence. The sample table shows some 320,000 clones, and about nine tenths are seen once. Jointly, the top ten make up around 2.6% of the sample.

Study-wide findings and limitations: Clinical and demographic metadata were provided uncurated, with the amount varying by source and participant.

CDR1 and CDR2, looked up from the germline V gene, are MNHEY and SVGAGI. The CDR3 goes from the cysteine to the phenylalanine over 13 residues. Just the 39-base CDR3 DNA is kept, in frame starting at base 1. V drops 9 bases and J drops 6 bases, leaving 14 bases in between. This TCR derives from a man between 60 and 75 years old who had recovered from COVID-19. Material for sequencing was PBMCs or T cells enriched from blood (not recorded which). Here the chain combines TRBV6-5 and TRBJ2-2; tentative D gene TRBD1, with 6 bases matching. The CDR3 protein: CASSGARPGELFF. The bases are TGTGCCAGTTCAGGGGCGCGTCCCGGGGAGCTGTTTTTT.